The 28 T cell receptor beta chains below all came from one sample that was sequenced in a study of CD8+ T cells in alopecia areata. cDNA prepared by RNA extraction and subsequent reverse transcription served as the template for sequencing. TCRdb keeps only in-frame clones here, not all; method: immunoSEQ multiplex PCR. The sample has fewer than 150,000 clones, 75% to 85% seen once; the top ten hold roughly 25%. Treatment of the sample: oral pan-JAK inhibitor, 5-10 mg twice daily. The sample consisted of CD8+ T cells sorted from blood, taken at week 4, from a patient treated with tofacitinib. Receptors originate from a human donor with alopecia areata.

V is TRBV27 and J is TRBJ2-1; 12 bases match TRBD2. CDR3 length: 16 amino acids. J gave up 7 bases and V 6 bases, and 10 bases lay outside the gene matches. Germline CDR1 MNHEY, CDR2 SMNVEV (reference sequence). The CDR3 region has the DNA TGTGCCAGCAGCCCCCTAGCGGGGGGGCCTCTGAATGAGCAGTTCTTC. It translates to CASSPLAGGPLNEQFF.

The V gene is TRBV6-5, the J gene TRBJ2-7, with TRBD1 matching 7 bases. V dropped 6 bases and J dropped 5; count of bases not matched to a gene: 10. Germline CDR1 is MNHEY and CDR2 is SVGAGI. This CDR3 comprises 14 residues. CDR3 amino acids: CASSSGTDSNEQYF. CDR3 bases: TGTGCCAGCAGCTCCGGGACAGACTCTAACGAGCAGTACTTC.

The rearrangement uses TRBV4-1 and TRBJ2-3; D perhaps matches TRBD2 (6 bases). Germline CDR1 and CDR2: MGHRA and YSYEKL. Trimming left V 4 bases short and J 3 bases short, with 14 bases between. CDR3 length equals 15 residues. Written as DNA, the CDR3 is TGCGCCAGCAGCCCCGGGGCAGGGAGGACAGATACGCAGTATTTT. This codes for CASSPGAGRTDTQYF.

The V gene is TRBV25-1, the J gene TRBJ2-5; D is ambiguous. The CDR3 has 14 amino acids. CDR1 MGHDK and CDR2 SYGVNS come from the germline V gene. The V end was cut by 5 bases, the J end by 2 bases, with 12 bases between. The DNA for the CDR3 is TGTGCCAGCAGTTTTTGGGGTACACAAGAGACCCAGTACTTC. Amino acids: CASSFWGTQETQYF.

This clone showed up just a few times. This chain links TRBV6-6 with TRBJ1-1; D gene ambiguous. This CDR3 spans 11 amino acids. V lost 8 bases and J 6 bases, leaving 10 bases between the germline ends. CDR1 MNHNY and CDR2 SVGAGI come from the germline V gene (reference sequence). The CDR3 is CASGFNAEAFF. Here the CDR3 DNA reads TGTGCCAGCGGATTCAACGCTGAAGCTTTCTTT.

In its sample, this clone was seen once. The chain is built from TRBV4-1 and TRBJ2-3, with TRBD2 identical over 9 bases. This CDR3 has 17 residues. J was trimmed by 3 bases and V by 0 bases; bases with no gene match: 7. The germline V gene has CDR1 MGHRA and CDR2 YSYEKL. Written as DNA, the CDR3 is TGCGCCAGCAGCCAAGAAACGGCGGGGGGGCCAACAGATACGCAGTATTTT. It specifies CASSQETAGGPTDTQYF.

This clone occurred once. The chain recombines TRBV13 with TRBJ1-1; possibly TRBD1 for D (6 bases). V was clipped by 5 bases and J by 5 bases, with 15 bases between them. CDR1 and CDR2 (germline): PRHDT, FYEKMQ (reference sequence). The CDR3 runs 14 residues. This CDR3 reads CASSPTQGRTEAFF. The CDR3 bases are TGTGCCAGCAGCCCAACACAGGGTCGGACTGAAGCTTTCTTT.

The V call is TRBV5-4, the J call TRBJ1-1; no reliable D call. V lost 3 bases and J 0 bases, leaving 9 bases between the germline ends. The CDR3 is 14 amino acids. Germline V lookup: CDR1 SGHNT, CDR2 YYREEE (reference sequence). CDR3 in amino acids: CASSSTKVNTEAFF. As DNA, the CDR3 is TGTGCCAGCAGCTCGACTAAGGTGAACACTGAAGCTTTCTTT.

This clone was picked up a small number of times. V gene TRBV5-4 combines with J gene TRBJ2-1, with TRBD2 identical over 7 bases. The V gene's germline CDR1 is SGHNT and CDR2 YYREEE (reference sequence). The CDR3 runs 11 residues. V shed 0 bases and J 15 bases; nucleotides not matched to a gene: 3. CDR3 nucleotides: TGTGCCAGCAGCTTGGGGGACTATCGGTTCTTC. It encodes CASSLGDYRFF.

Of note for this clone: Distinct nucleotide sequences in the sample also encode this CDR3. This chain uses TRBV5-6 with TRBJ2-7; no clear D gene. The CDR3 sequence is 14 residues long. The V and J ends lost 0 bases and 0 bases respectively, with 7 bases between them. In germline, CDR1 is SGHDT, CDR2 YYEEEE. This CDR3 is CASSLGGSSYEQYF. CDR3 nucleotide sequence: TGTGCCAGCAGCTTGGGTGGGTCCTCCTACGAGCAGTACTTC.

This clone was seen a single time. This sequence joins TRBV30 and TRBJ2-5; D is perhaps TRBD2 (6 bases). Trimming removed 5 bases at V and 3 bases at J, with 13 bases between. This CDR3 comprises 13 residues. Germline-derived CDR1 and CDR2 are GTSNPN and SVGIG (reference sequence). Here the CDR3 reads CAWERLAEETQYF. As DNA, the CDR3 is TGTGCCTGGGAAAGATTAGCGGAAGAGACCCAGTACTTC.

The rearrangement links TRBV5-4 to TRBJ2-7; D is perhaps TRBD1 (5 bases). V was cut by 3 bases and J by 1 base, with 11 bases left in between. The CDR3 spans 14 residues. Germline loops: CDR1 SGHNT, CDR2 YYREEE (reference sequence). CDR3 loop: CASSSPGSSYEQYF. CDR3 nucleotides: TGTGCCAGCAGCTCCCCAGGGTCTTCCTACGAGCAGTACTTC.

This chain joins TRBV6-5 and TRBJ2-7; 8 bases agree with TRBD1. With V trimmed by 2 bases and J by 2 bases, 5 bases remained unmatched. This CDR3 has 15 amino acids. Per germline, CDR1 MNHEY and CDR2 SVGAGI. The CDR3 is CASSYGTGNPYEQYF. Here the CDR3 DNA reads TGTGCCAGCAGTTACGGGACAGGAAACCCCTACGAGCAGTACTTC.

In the case of this clone: One end of the junction does not line up with germline, which may come from a read error. J is TRBJ1-1 and V is TRBV7-2; TRBD1 might be the D (5 bases). Germline CDR1 reads SGHTA; CDR2 reads FQGNSA. The CDR3 contains 15 residues. CDR3 residues: CASSLAGTSVTEAFF. CDR3 in DNA: TGTGCCAGCAGCCTAGCGGGGACCTCGGTCACTGAAGCTTTCTTT.

A single count supports this clone. The chain uses TRBV4-1 and TRBJ1-6; the D is unclear. The V gene's germline CDR1 is MGHRA and CDR2 YSYEKL. CDR3 length: 16 amino acids. Between the trimmed V and J ends, which lost 0 bases and 11 bases, there was a span of 17 bases. The CDR3 is CASSQEGLGGIAPLHF. The DNA of the CDR3 is TGCGCCAGCAGCCAAGAGGGGTTGGGAGGCATCGCACCCCTCCACTTT.

The CDR3: CASSLPGAYEQYF. DNA of the CDR3: TGTGCCAGCAGTTTACCCGGAGCCTACGAGCAGTACTTC. The chain couples TRBV27 to TRBJ2-7, with no clear D. The CDR3 is made up of 13 amino acids. The V end lost 2 bases, the J end lost 2 bases, and 7 bases lay between the germline ends. Germline assignment: CDR1 MNHEY and CDR2 SMNVEV (reference sequence).

The chain couples TRBV27 to TRBJ2-7; 11 nucleotides agree with TRBD1. The CDR3 totals 15 residues. Germline V gives CDR1 MNHEY, CDR2 SMNVEV (reference sequence). After removal of 3 bases from V and 0 bases from J, the junction contained 1 base not matched to a gene. The CDR3 reads CASSLDRGPSYEQYF. The CDR3 bases are TGTGCCAGCAGTTTGGACAGGGGGCCCTCCTACGAGCAGTACTTC.

In DNA, the CDR3 is TGTGCCAGCAGCTTAGACGCTAGCTCCTACAATGAGCAGTTCTTC. It is translated as CASSLDASSYNEQFF. V is TRBV7-9 and J is TRBJ2-1; D is ambiguous. V lost 1 base and J lost 0, with 7 bases in between. Germline CDR1 and CDR2: SEHNR and FQNEAQ (reference sequence). CDR3 length: 15 amino acids.

This clone occurred a few times. The chain joins TRBV6-5 to TRBJ2-1; 8 bases line up with TRBD2. The germline CDR1 and CDR2 sequences are MNHEY and SVGAGI. Germline trimming cut 3 bases from V and 4 bases from J; bases unmatched to any gene: 5. This CDR3 contains 15 residues. In nucleotides, the CDR3 is TGTGCCAGCAGTTATGGGCGGGGGGCTTACAATGAGCAGTTCTTC. It codes for CASSYGRGAYNEQFF.

The chain joins TRBV30 to TRBJ2-5, with D perhaps given as TRBD1 or TRBD2 (5 bases each). The end of the DNA is better explained by TRBJ2-7, so the J call may be wrong. CDR3 length: 14 residues. Per germline, CDR1 GTSNPN and CDR2 SVGIG (reference sequence). This CDR3 is CAWSPFGASYEQYF. CDR3 in DNA: TGTGCCTGGAGTCCGTTCGGGGCCTCCTACGAGCAGTACTTC.

This clone was seen just once. The genes are TRBV4-3 and TRBJ2-7; D gene uncertain. Per germline, CDR1 LGHNA and CDR2 YSLEER. The V end lost 1 base, the J end lost 3 bases, and 4 bases lay between the germline ends. The CDR3 totals 12 residues. In nucleotides, the CDR3 is TGCGCCAGCAGCCAAGGCAGCTACGAGCAGTACTTC. As protein: CASSQGSYEQYF.

The J gene is TRBJ2-1, the V gene TRBV4-3; 11 nucleotides align to TRBD2. Germline values: CDR1 LGHNA, CDR2 YSLEER. Losses at the gene ends were 0 bases for V and 2 bases for J; bases not matched to a gene: 6. The CDR3 sequence is 18 residues long. The CDR3: CASSQDMVAGGPYNEQFF. Here the CDR3 DNA reads TGCGCCAGCAGCCAAGATATGGTAGCGGGGGGGCCCTACAATGAGCAGTTCTTC.

The genes are TRBV7-9 and TRBJ2-3, with 7 bases that match TRBD1. CDR1 and CDR2 (germline): SEHNR, FQNEAQ (reference sequence). CDR3 length: 17 residues. The J segment lost 4 bases and the V segment lost 5 bases, leaving 15 bases of the junction unmatched. CDR3 amino acids: CASSPRLGQSPSDTQYF. CDR3 sequence (DNA): TGTGCCAGCAGCCCACGTCTGGGACAGAGTCCCTCAGATACGCAGTATTTT.

The gene calls are TRBV4-1 and TRBJ2-7, with 7 bases identical to TRBD2. In germline, CDR1 is MGHRA, CDR2 YSYEKL. Trimming at V came to 1 base and at J to 5 bases, leaving 8 bases not matched to a gene. The CDR3 is 15 residues long. CDR3 loop: CASSQVHPGGDEQYF. CDR3 nucleotides: TGCGCCAGCAGCCAAGTTCATCCGGGAGGCGACGAGCAGTACTTC.

The V call is TRBV4-3, the J call TRBJ2-7, with 8 positions matching TRBD1. V trimming: 3 bases; J trimming: 5 bases; junction bases outside the gene matches: 6. The CDR3 has 14 amino acids. Germline assignment: CDR1 LGHNA and CDR2 YSLEER. CDR3 region: CASSHGQGWNEQYF. DNA of the CDR3: TGCGCCAGCAGCCACGGACAGGGTTGGAACGAGCAGTACTTC.

The chain joins TRBV5-4 to TRBJ2-7; D ambiguous. Germline V gene sequence: CDR1 SGHNT, CDR2 YYREEE (reference sequence). The germline V and J ends were trimmed by 3 bases and 1 base, with 8 bases remaining between them. The CDR3 is made up of 13 amino acids. The CDR3 protein is CASSSSISYEQYF. The CDR3 region has the DNA TGTGCCAGCAGCTCAAGCATTTCCTACGAGCAGTACTTC.

The chain has TRBV2 and TRBJ2-1; no firm D call. The CDR3 has 13 residues. The V and J ends lost 1 base and 7 bases respectively, with 8 bases between them. Germline V gives CDR1 SNHLY, CDR2 FYNNEI. CDR3 loop: CASSEGARNEQFF. CDR3 coding DNA: TGTGCCAGCAGTGAAGGGGCTCGGAATGAGCAGTTCTTC.

V usage is TRBV27 and J usage is TRBJ2-5; a possible D gene is TRBD2 (6 bases). CDR3 size: 15 residues. The ends were cut back, 6 bases at V and 7 bases at J, with 21 bases in the middle. The germline CDR1 and CDR2 sequences are MNHEY and SMNVEV (reference sequence). As DNA, the CDR3 is TGTGCCAGCAGCCCCACCGGGACTCCTTGGGGGACCCAGTACTTC. This encodes CASSPTGTPWGTQYF.